Below, 7 T cell receptor beta chains from the same sample are listed, as sequenced in a study of shared clonotypes between healthy human individuals. As defined, naive CD8 cells were CD45RO-negative and positively selected for CCR7, with terminally differentiated effector memory CD45RA+ cells excluded. Some clones are missing from TCRdb's copy, which holds only in-frame ones; the method was immunoSEQ multiplex PCR. The sample carries about 2,100,000 clones, about 92% recorded once. Specimen: naive CD8+ T cells from PBMCs. The receptors here all came from a man aged 18 to 30 in good health. Some clones in this sample may be carry-over from other donors' samples.

V and J are TRBV7-9 and TRBJ2-7; 7 nucleotides match TRBD1. The CDR3 has 15 residues. Germline loops: CDR1 SEHNR, CDR2 FQNEAQ (reference sequence). The ends lost 1 base at V and 0 bases at J; junction bases unmatched: 3. The CDR3 coding sequence is TGTGCCAGCAGCTTAGTAGGGGACAGCTCCTACGAGCAGTACTTC. Residues: CASSLVGDSSYEQYF. The full variable domain, in which reference TRBV7-9 and TRBJ2-7 provide the parts outside the CDR3, is DTGVSQNPRHKITKRGQNVTFRCDPISEHNRLYWYRQTLGQGPEFLTYFQNEAQLEKSRLLSDRFSAERPKGSFSTLEIQRTEQGDSAMYLCASSLVGDSSYEQYFGPGTRLTVT.

This clone appeared a single time. The chain has TRBV2 and TRBJ1-1; D possibly corresponds to TRBD1 (5 bases). Trimming cost V 8 bases and J 5 bases, with 12 bases left between them. The CDR3 covers 12 residues. Per germline, CDR1 SNHLY and CDR2 FYNNEI. CDR3 nucleotides: TGTGCCAGCCCTGGGGCAGGGACTGAAGCTTTCTTT. Residues: CASPGAGTEAFF.

This chain joins TRBV7-9 and TRBJ1-2; tentative D call: TRBD1 (5 bases). Per germline, CDR1 SEHNR and CDR2 FQNEAQ (reference sequence). V was shortened by 5 bases and J by 4 bases, with 17 bases between the two germline ends. This CDR3 spans 15 amino acids. CDR3 in DNA: TGTGCCAGCAGCCCAGATCGGGGCGCTGGCTATGGCTACACCTTC. Translated, it gives CASSPDRGAGYGYTF.

CDR3 nucleotide sequence: TGTGCCAGCAGGATTTCAGGGAGATACACTGAAGCTTTCTTT. Protein product: CASRISGRYTEAFF. The chain has TRBV6-1 and TRBJ1-1, with D maybe TRBD1 (5 bases). V lost 6 bases, J lost 3 bases, and 14 bases lay in between. The CDR3 is made up of 14 amino acids. The germline CDR1 and CDR2 sequences are MNHNS and SASEGT.

This clone was detected a few times. The rearrangement joins TRBV2 to TRBJ1-5; no reliable D call. V was shortened by 3 bases and J by 7 bases, with 7 bases between the two germline ends. The CDR3 is 12 residues long. In germline, CDR1 is SNHLY, CDR2 FYNNEI. In nucleotides, the CDR3 is TGTGCCAGCAGTGAGCGGGGACAGCCCCAGCATTTT. It translates to CASSERGQPQHF.

This sequence joins TRBV14 and TRBJ1-2; weak D call: TRBD1 (5 bases). Germline V lookup: CDR1 SGHDN, CDR2 FVKESK. Trimming removed 4 bases from V and 4 bases from J, with 10 bases in between. The CDR3 loop spans 13 amino acids. CDR3 sequence: CASSPIGGYGYTF. CDR3 DNA sequence: TGTGCCAGCAGCCCAATCGGGGGCTATGGCTACACCTTC. Based on the CDR3 plus reference TRBV14 and TRBJ1-2, the full variable domain is EAGVTQFPSHSVIEKGQTVTLRCDPISGHDNLYWYRRVMGKEIKFLLHFVKESKQDESGMPNNRFLAERTGGTYSTLKVQPAELEDSGVYFCASSPIGGYGYTFGSGTRLTVV.

The chain couples TRBV15 to TRBJ2-1; D is uncertain. The CDR3 totals 17 residues. V lost 5 bases and J lost 0, with 17 bases in between. Germline V gives CDR1 LNHNV, CDR2 YYDKDF (reference sequence). CDR3 sequence reads: CATSGYDQGSSYNEQFF. Here the CDR3 DNA reads TGTGCCACCAGCGGGTATGACCAAGGCAGCTCCTACAATGAGCAGTTCTTC.